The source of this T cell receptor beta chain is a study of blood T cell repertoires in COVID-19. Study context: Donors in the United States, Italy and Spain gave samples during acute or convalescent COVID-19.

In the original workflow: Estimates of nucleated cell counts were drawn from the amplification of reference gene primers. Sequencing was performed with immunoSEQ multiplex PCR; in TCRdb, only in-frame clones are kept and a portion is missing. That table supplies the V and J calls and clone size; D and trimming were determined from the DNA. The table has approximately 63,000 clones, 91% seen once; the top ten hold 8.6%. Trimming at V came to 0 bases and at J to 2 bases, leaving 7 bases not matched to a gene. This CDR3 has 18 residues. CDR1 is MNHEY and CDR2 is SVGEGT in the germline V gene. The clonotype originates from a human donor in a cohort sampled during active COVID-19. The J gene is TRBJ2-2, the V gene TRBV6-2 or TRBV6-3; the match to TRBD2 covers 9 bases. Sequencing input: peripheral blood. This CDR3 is CASSYSRIAGVNTGELFF. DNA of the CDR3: TGTGCCAGCAGTTACTCCCGTATAGCGGGGGTCAACACCGGGGAGCTGTTTTTT.